The sample holds a few counts of the clone carrying this TCR beta chain. Of the isolated RNA, all was reverse transcribed, and so the sequenced material was expressed TCRB transcripts. Libraries were prepared by immunoSEQ multiplex PCR; TCRdb keeps only in-frame clonotypes and omits some of them. The profile shows about 180,000 clones, 10% to 15% of them singletons. Germline V gene sequence: CDR1 LNHNV, CDR2 YYDKDF (reference sequence). The CDR3 runs to 15 residues. The V gene end was trimmed by 4 bases and the J gene end by 0 bases; junction bases not matched to a gene: 5. This specimen belongs to a study of beta chain features in type 1 diabetes. Study-level background: Age, gender, cell numbers and subset yield matched between patients and controls.

The receptor was derived from a woman between 18 and 30 years old in good health. Sequenced material: central memory CD4+ T cells from blood. This chain links TRBV15 with TRBJ1-1, with 7 bases matching TRBD1. In DNA, the CDR3 is TGTGCCACCAGCAACAACAGGGGAATGAACACTGAAGCTTTCTTT. It encodes CATSNNRGMNTEAFF.